The clone carrying this T cell receptor beta chain was observed a handful of times. This sample is part of a study of T cells in Graves' hyperthyroidism and ophthalmopathy. Researchers took RNA transcripts and amplified the TCR beta CDR3 regions from them. RT-PCR in the first round (using the HTBI primer set) targeted the TCR CDR3. TCRdb re-derived calls from the multiplex PCR reads in MiXCR, one entry per CDR3 protein. The table lists over 650,000 distinct CDR3 sequences, around 17% of them singletons, with under 9.5% in the top ten. The V end was cut by 0 bases, the J end by 0 bases, with 9 bases between. Looked up from germline, CDR1 is LNHNV and CDR2 is YYDKDF (reference sequence). The CDR3 runs 16 residues.

The clonotype was recovered from a man younger than 30 with Graves' hyperthyroidism. The specimen sequenced was blood. This chain joins TRBV15 and TRBJ1-3; D unresolved. The CDR3 nucleotides are TGTGCCACCAGCAGAGATATCGTGAGCTCTGGAAACACCATATATTTT. Translated, it gives CATSRDIVSSGNTIYF.